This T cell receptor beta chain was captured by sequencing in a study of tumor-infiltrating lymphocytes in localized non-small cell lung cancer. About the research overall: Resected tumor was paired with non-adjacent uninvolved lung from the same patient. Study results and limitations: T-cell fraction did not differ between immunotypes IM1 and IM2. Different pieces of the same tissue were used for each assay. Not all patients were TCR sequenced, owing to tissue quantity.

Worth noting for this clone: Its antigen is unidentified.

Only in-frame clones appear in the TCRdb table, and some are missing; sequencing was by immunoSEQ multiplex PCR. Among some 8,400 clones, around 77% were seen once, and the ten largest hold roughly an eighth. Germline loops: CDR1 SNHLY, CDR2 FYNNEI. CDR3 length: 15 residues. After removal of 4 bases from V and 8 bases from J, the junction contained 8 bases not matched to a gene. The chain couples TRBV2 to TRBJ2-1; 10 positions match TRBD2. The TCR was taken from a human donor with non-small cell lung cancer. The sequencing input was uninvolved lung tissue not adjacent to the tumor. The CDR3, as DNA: TGTGCCAGCAGTGGAGCGGGAGGGTGGCAGGATGAGCAGTTCTTC. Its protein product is CASSGAGGWQDEQFF.